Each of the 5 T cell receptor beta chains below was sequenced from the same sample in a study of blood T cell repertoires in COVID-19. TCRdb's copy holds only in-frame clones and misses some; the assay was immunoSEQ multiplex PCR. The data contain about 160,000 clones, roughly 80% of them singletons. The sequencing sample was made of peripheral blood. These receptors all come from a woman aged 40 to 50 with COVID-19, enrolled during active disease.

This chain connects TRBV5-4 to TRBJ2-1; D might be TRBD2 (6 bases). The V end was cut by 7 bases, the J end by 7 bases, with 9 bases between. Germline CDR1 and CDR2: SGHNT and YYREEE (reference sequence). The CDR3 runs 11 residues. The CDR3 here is CASGGLNEQFF. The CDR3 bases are TGTGCCAGCGGGGGGTTGAATGAGCAGTTCTTC.

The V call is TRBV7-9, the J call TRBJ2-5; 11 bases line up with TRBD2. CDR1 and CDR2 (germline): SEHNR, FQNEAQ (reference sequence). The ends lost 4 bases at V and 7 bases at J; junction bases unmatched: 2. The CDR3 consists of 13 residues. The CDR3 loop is CASSSGTSGTQYF. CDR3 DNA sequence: TGTGCCAGCAGCTCCGGGACTAGCGGGACCCAGTACTTC.

The CDR3 region has the DNA TGTGCCAGCAGTAGCGGGCTTGGCACAGATACGCAGTATTTT. Residues: CASSSGLGTDTQYF. The chain joins TRBV6-2 or TRBV6-3 to TRBJ2-3; possible D gene TRBD2, 6 bases. CDR1 and CDR2 (germline): MNHEY, SVGEGT. The V gene lost 5 bases and the J gene lost 1 base, with 10 bases spanning the gap. The length of the CDR3 is 14 residues.

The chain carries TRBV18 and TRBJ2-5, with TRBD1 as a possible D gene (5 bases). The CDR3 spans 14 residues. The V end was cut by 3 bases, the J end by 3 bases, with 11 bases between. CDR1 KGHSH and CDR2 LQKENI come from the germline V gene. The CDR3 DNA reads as TGTGCCAGCTCACCTGACAGAAGTAAAGAGACCCAGTACTTC. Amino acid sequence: CASSPDRSKETQYF. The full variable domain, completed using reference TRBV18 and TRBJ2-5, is NAGVMQNPRHLVRRRGQEARLRCSPMKGHSHVYWYRQLPEEGLKFMVYLQKENIIDESGMPKERFSAEFPKEGPSILRIQQVVRGDSAAYFCASSPDRSKETQYFGPGTRLLVL.

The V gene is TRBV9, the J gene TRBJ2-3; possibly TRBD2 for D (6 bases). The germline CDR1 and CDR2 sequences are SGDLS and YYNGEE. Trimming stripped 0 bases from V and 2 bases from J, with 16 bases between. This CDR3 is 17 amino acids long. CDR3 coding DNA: TGTGCCAGCAGCGTAGGGCGGGGCAGTGGGAACACAGATACGCAGTATTTT. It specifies CASSVGRGSGNTDTQYF.